Each of the 20 T cell receptor beta chains below was sequenced from the same sample in a study of lymphopenia after photon versus proton radiotherapy. The repertoire was sequenced with immunoSEQ multiplex PCR; TCRdb's copy has only in-frame clones and lacks some. The repertoire holds around 20,000 clones, with 75% to 90% as singletons. Sequenced material: peripheral blood, taken from a patient treated with proton-based radiotherapy. Receptors were obtained from a man between 65 and 80 years old with pancreatic cancer.

The chain carries TRBV9 and TRBJ1-1; 10 positions match TRBD1. The germline CDR1 and CDR2 sequences are SGDLS and YYNGEE. CDR3 length: 13 residues. V lost 3 bases to trimming and J lost 13 bases; unmatched junction nucleotides: 9. The CDR3 DNA follows: TGTGCCAGCAGCGACTCCCCCGGGGACAGGGGTTTCTTT. This translates into CASSDSPGDRGFF.

The V call is TRBV9, the J call TRBJ2-3; 11 bases match TRBD2. Germline trimming cut 3 bases from V and 6 bases from J; bases unmatched to any gene: 9. The CDR3 is 16 residues long. Germline CDR1 is SGDLS and CDR2 is YYNGEE. The CDR3 coding sequence is TGTGCCAGCAGCGAACTAGCGGGGGCCCTCAAGGATACGCAGTATTTT. Translated, it gives CASSELAGALKDTQYF.

This clone was found once. This chain connects TRBV5-1 to TRBJ2-5; no clear D. The CDR3 loop spans 14 amino acids. V was pared by 0 bases and J by 5 bases, with 11 bases between. Germline loops: CDR1 SGHRS, CDR2 YFSETQ. CDR3 protein: CASSLAGGHETQYF. CDR3 nucleotide sequence: TGCGCCAGCAGCTTGGCTGGCGGTCACGAGACCCAGTACTTC.

The J gene is TRBJ2-5, the V gene TRBV12-5; TRBD1 aligns across 7 bases. Germline V CDR1 and CDR2: LGHNT, FRNRAP. Germline trimming cut 4 bases from V and 5 bases from J; bases unmatched to any gene: 7. The CDR3 runs 14 residues. CDR3 DNA sequence: TGTGCTAGTGGTTCGAACAGGGGCCGGGAGACCCAGTACTTC. Translated, it gives CASGSNRGRETQYF.

The chain couples TRBV30 to TRBJ1-2; D is unresolved. CDR3 length equals 12 residues. Germline V gene lookup returns CDR1 GTSNPN and CDR2 SVGIG (reference sequence). The V end was cut by 2 bases, the J end by 8 bases, with 12 bases between. The CDR3 sequence is CAWSFPSQGYTF. For the CDR3, the DNA is TGTGCCTGGAGTTTTCCTTCACAAGGCTACACCTTC.

The genes are TRBV27 and TRBJ1-3; the D gene is possibly TRBD1 (6 bases). Germline V CDR1 and CDR2: MNHEY, SMNVEV (reference sequence). Trimming shortened V by 6 bases and J by 7 bases, and 16 bases separated the two germline ends. This CDR3 region has 14 residues. The CDR3 here is CASSWGPAGNTIYF. The CDR3 DNA reads as TGTGCCAGCAGCTGGGGGCCCGCCGGGAACACCATATATTTT.

The chain has TRBV18 and TRBJ2-1, with 9 bases aligning to TRBD1. Losses at the gene ends were 3 bases for V and 1 base for J; bases not matched to a gene: 1. CDR1 is KGHSH, CDR2 LQKENI, per germline. This CDR3 spans 15 amino acids. CDR3 nucleotides: TGTGCCAGCTCACCGGGGACAGGGTCCTACAATGAGCAGTTCTTC. This gives the protein CASSPGTGSYNEQFF.

V is TRBV7-3 and J is TRBJ2-2; D not resolved. Trimming removed 2 bases from V and 5 bases from J, with 9 bases in between. This CDR3 contains 14 residues. Germline assignment: CDR1 SGHTA and CDR2 FQGTGA. DNA of the CDR3: TGTGCCAGCAGCTTATCTCCGCGGACCGGGGAGCTGTTTTTT. It specifies CASSLSPRTGELFF.

This clone was found once. The rearrangement joins TRBV5-1 to TRBJ1-1; D perhaps matches TRBD1 (6 bases). The germline V gene has CDR1 SGHRS and CDR2 YFSETQ. V was pared by 0 bases and J by 1 base, with 10 bases between. This CDR3 has 15 residues. CDR3 in amino acids: CASSLVRTENTEAFF. The CDR3 nucleotides read TGCGCCAGCAGCTTGGTTAGGACAGAGAACACTGAAGCTTTCTTT. The whole variable domain, filled in from reference TRBV5-1 and TRBJ1-1, reads KAGVTQTPRYLIKTRGQQVTLSCSPISGHRSVSWYQQTPGQGLQFLFEYFSETQRNKGNFPGRFSGRQFSNSRSEMNVSTLELGDSALYLCASSLVRTENTEAFFGQGTRLTVV.

DNA of the CDR3: TGTGCCAGTAGTATGGGGACCCTTAGCTCCTACGAGCAGTACTTC. The encoded protein is CASSMGTLSSYEQYF. This rearrangement joins TRBV19 to TRBJ2-7; the D gene could be TRBD1 or TRBD2 (5 bases each). Trimming stripped 3 bases from V and 0 bases from J, with 12 bases between. The CDR3 extends over 15 amino acids. Germline V gives CDR1 LNHDA, CDR2 SQIVND (reference sequence).

The V gene is TRBV15, the J gene TRBJ1-2; 7 nucleotides line up with TRBD1. CDR3 size: 13 residues. J lost 4 bases, V lost 5 bases, and 4 bases had no gene match. Germline V gene data show CDR1 as LNHNV and CDR2 as YYDKDF (reference sequence). The CDR3 coding sequence is TGTGCCACCAGCGACAGGGCAGGCTATGGCTACACCTTC. It specifies CATSDRAGYGYTF. The variable domain in full, with the rest retrieved from reference TRBV15 and TRBJ1-2, is DAMVIQNPRYQVTQFGKPVTLSCSQTLNHNVMYWYQQKSSQAPKLLFHYYDKDFNNEADTPDNFQSRRPNTSFCFLDIRSPGLGDTAMYLCATSDRAGYGYTFGSGTRLTVV.

The rearrangement joins TRBV5-1 to TRBJ1-1; D remains ambiguous. Germline CDR1 and CDR2: SGHRS and YFSETQ. Trimming left V 3 bases short and J 1 base short, with 16 bases between. The CDR3 is made up of 16 amino acids. CDR3 residues: CASSYSVGRQNTEAFF. The CDR3 DNA reads TGCGCCAGCAGCTATAGTGTCGGCAGACAGAACACTGAAGCTTTCTTT.

The V gene is TRBV25-1, the J gene TRBJ2-2, with 7 bases that match TRBD1. Germline V gene sequence: CDR1 MGHDK, CDR2 SYGVNS. This CDR3 region has 15 residues. Trimming removed 6 bases from V and 0 bases from J; junction bases left unmatched: 4. The chain's CDR3 is CASSQTGTNTGELFF. The DNA of the CDR3 is TGTGCCAGCAGCCAGACAGGGACGAACACCGGGGAGCTGTTTTTT.

This chain joins TRBV29-1 and TRBJ2-6; 8 positions agree with TRBD1. CDR1 is SQVTM and CDR2 is ANQGSEA in the germline V gene. The CDR3 has 15 amino acids. Trimming took 6 bases from V and 3 from J; bases not matched to a gene: 7. CDR3 bases: TGCAGCGTCTCAGGACAGGGTTTTGGGGCCAACGTCCTGACTTTC. This sequence encodes CSVSGQGFGANVLTF.

This clone came up once. The chain employs TRBV7-9 and TRBJ1-5; no clear D. Deletions cut 3 bases from V and 0 bases from J, with 3 bases between. The CDR3 is 13 residues long. Germline lookup yields CDR1 SEHNR and CDR2 FQNEAQ (reference sequence). The CDR3 bases are TGTGCCAGCAGCTTTAATAGCAATCAGCCCCAGCATTTT. This encodes CASSFNSNQPQHF.

The V and J genes are TRBV12-5 and TRBJ1-5; the match to TRBD1 covers 8 bases. The CDR3 loop spans 16 amino acids. Losses at the gene ends were 6 bases for V and 4 bases for J; bases not matched to a gene: 11. Germline lookup yields CDR1 LGHNT and CDR2 FRNRAP. The CDR3 nucleotides read TGTGCTAGTGGACCCGGACAGGGTTTAGGGAATCAGCCCCAGCATTTT. Amino acids: CASGPGQGLGNQPQHF.

The chain employs TRBV5-1 and TRBJ2-2; D call uncertain. Trimming stripped 1 base from V and 1 base from J, with 5 bases between. Germline CDR1 SGHRS, CDR2 YFSETQ. The CDR3 has 14 amino acids. As DNA, the CDR3 is TGCGCCAGCAGCTTGTATGAGAACACCGGGGAGCTGTTTTTT. Amino acids: CASSLYENTGELFF.

The J gene is TRBJ1-5, the V gene TRBV10-2, with 7 bases aligning to TRBD1. V dropped 7 bases and J dropped 5; count of bases not matched to a gene: 5. Per the germline V gene, CDR1 is WSHSY and CDR2 is SAAADI. CDR3 length: 13 amino acids. The CDR3 nucleotides read TGCGCCAGCACTCCGACAGGGTATCAGCCCCAGCATTTT. It translates to CASTPTGYQPQHF.

The chain links TRBV20-1 to TRBJ1-1; a weak D match, TRBD1 (5 bases). Trimming cost V 3 bases and J 6 bases, with 8 bases left between them. This CDR3 has 11 residues. Germline CDR1 is DFQATT and CDR2 is SNEGSKA (reference sequence). CDR3 coding DNA: TGCAGTGCTAGTGGGGGTCCTGAAGCTTTCTTT. Translated: CSASGGPEAFF.

The chain recombines TRBV6-5 with TRBJ1-4, with TRBD1 identical over 7 bases. The V and J ends lost 6 bases and 8 bases, in that order; junction bases with no gene match: 6. Per germline, CDR1 MNHEY and CDR2 SVGAGI. The CDR3 is 13 amino acids. CDR3 protein: CASRFGTAEKLFF. DNA of the CDR3: TGTGCCAGCAGATTCGGGACAGCAGAAAAACTGTTTTTT.